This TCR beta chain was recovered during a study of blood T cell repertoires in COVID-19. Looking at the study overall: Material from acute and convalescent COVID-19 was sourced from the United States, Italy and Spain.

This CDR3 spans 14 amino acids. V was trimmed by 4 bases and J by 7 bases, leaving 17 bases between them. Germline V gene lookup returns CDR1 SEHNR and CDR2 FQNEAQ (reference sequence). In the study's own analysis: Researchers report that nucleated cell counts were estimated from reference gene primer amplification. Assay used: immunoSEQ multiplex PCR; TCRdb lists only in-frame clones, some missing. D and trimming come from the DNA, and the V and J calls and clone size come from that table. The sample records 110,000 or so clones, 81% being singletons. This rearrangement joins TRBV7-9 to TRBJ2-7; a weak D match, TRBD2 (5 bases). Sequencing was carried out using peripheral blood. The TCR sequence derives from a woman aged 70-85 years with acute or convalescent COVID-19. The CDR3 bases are TGTGCCAGCAGCTGGAGAGGGTCACCCCCAGAGCAGTACTTC. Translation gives CASSWRGSPPEQYF.